These 8 T cell receptor beta chains were all obtained from the same sample, sequenced in a study of T-cell reconstitution after alpha-beta-depleted transplantation in children. Preparation of the TCRbeta library was carried out with unique molecular identifiers. TCRdb re-called the PCR reads with MiXCR, one entry per CDR3 protein. The sample carries hundreds of thousands of distinct CDR3 sequences, around 13% recorded once. The sample here was PBMCs, mostly from graft donor cells, taken 360 days after TCRalphabeta/CD19-depleted stem cell transplant. These receptors came from a male patient younger than 18 who had a stem cell transplant for acute myeloid leukemia, so the T cells may come from the graft donor.

This clonotype was seen at least ten times. The CDR3: CSVARDELAKNIQYF. CDR3 nucleotides: TGCAGCGTTGCGAGGGACGAATTGGCCAAAAACATTCAGTACTTC. This chain links TRBV29-1 with TRBJ2-4; D tentatively reads TRBD1 or TRBD2 (5 bases each). This CDR3 contains 15 residues. V lost 4 bases and J 1 base, leaving 14 bases between the germline ends. The germline V gene encodes CDR1 SQVTM and CDR2 ANQGSEA.

As concerns this clonotype: A single base separates this from a much larger clone, so it may be a read error. The chain is built from TRBV3-1 and TRBJ2-7; 9 bases are a match to TRBD2. The CDR3 runs to 15 residues. CDR1 LGHDT and CDR2 YNNKEL come from the germline V gene (reference sequence). CDR3 DNA sequence: TGTGCCAGCAGCCAAGTAGCGGGGGCCTCCTACGAGCAGTGCTTC. This translates into CASSQVAGASYEQCF.

This clonotype appeared a few times. The V and J genes are TRBV12-3 or TRBV12-4 and TRBJ2-3, with 10 positions matching TRBD2. The CDR3 is made up of 16 amino acids. The junction had 5 bases not matched to a gene; V was cut back by 3 bases and J by 2 bases. The CDR3 loop is CASSLVAGGNTDTQYF. The CDR3 DNA is TGTGCCAGCAGTTTGGTAGCGGGGGGTAACACAGATACGCAGTATTTT.

This clonotype has only a few counts. This sequence joins TRBV27 and TRBJ2-7; TRBD1 matches 8 bases. CDR3 size: 17 residues. Germline-derived CDR1 and CDR2 are MNHEY and SMNVEV (reference sequence). The junction had 9 bases not matched to a gene; V was cut back by 0 bases and J by 2 bases. CDR3 DNA: TGTGCCAGCAGTTTATCAACCAGGGGGCAGAAGGCCTACGAGCAGTACTTC. Amino acids: CASSLSTRGQKAYEQYF.

The gene calls are TRBV20-1 and TRBJ2-1; 10 nucleotides agree with TRBD2. Germline V lookup: CDR1 DFQATT, CDR2 SNEGSKA (reference sequence). V lost 3 bases, J lost 8 bases, and 10 bases stayed unmatched. The CDR3 has 15 residues. CDR3 protein: CSASRASGSRYEQFF. CDR3 bases: TGCAGTGCTAGTCGGGCTAGCGGGAGTAGGTATGAGCAGTTCTTC.

V usage is TRBV19 and J usage is TRBJ2-2; 8 bases align to TRBD2. CDR1 and CDR2 from the germline V gene are LNHDA and SQIVND (reference sequence). Trimming took 8 bases from V and 4 from J; bases not matched to a gene: 3. CDR3 length equals 13 residues. CDR3 protein: CASLAGPTGELFF. CDR3 in DNA: TGTGCCAGTCTAGCGGGCCCCACCGGGGAGCTGTTTTTT.

There are many counts of this clonotype. J is TRBJ2-5 and V is TRBV12-3 or TRBV12-4, with no clear D. This CDR3 spans 15 amino acids. V dropped 3 bases and J dropped 1 base, with 12 bases sitting between them. CDR3 nucleotides: TGTGCCAGCAGTTTTTCCCAGGCCAGCCAAGAGACCCAGTACTTC. Its translation: CASSFSQASQETQYF.

This clonotype has more than one count but fewer than ten. The gene calls are TRBV28 and TRBJ2-5, with 10 bases identical to TRBD1. Germline loops: CDR1 MDHEN, CDR2 SYDVKM. V lost 5 bases to trimming and J lost 5 bases; unmatched junction nucleotides: 5. The CDR3 extends over 14 amino acids. The CDR3 DNA is TGTGCCAGCAGTCTGGGACAGGGGAAGGAGACCCAGTACTTC. This encodes CASSLGQGKETQYF. The variable domain in full, with the rest retrieved from reference TRBV28 and TRBJ2-5, is DVKVTQSSRYLVKRTGEKVFLECVQDMDHENMFWYRQDPGLGLRLIYFSYDVKMKEKGDIPEGYSVSREKKERFSLILESASTNQTSMYLCASSLGQGKETQYFGPGTRLLVL.